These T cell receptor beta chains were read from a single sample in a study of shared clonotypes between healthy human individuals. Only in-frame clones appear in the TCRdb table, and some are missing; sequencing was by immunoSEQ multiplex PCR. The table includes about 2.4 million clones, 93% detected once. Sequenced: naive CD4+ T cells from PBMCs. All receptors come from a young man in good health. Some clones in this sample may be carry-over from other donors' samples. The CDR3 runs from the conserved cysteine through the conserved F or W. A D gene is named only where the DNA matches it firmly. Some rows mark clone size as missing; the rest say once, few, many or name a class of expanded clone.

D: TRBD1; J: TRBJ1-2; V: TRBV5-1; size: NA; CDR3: CASSLAPPGTGDYGYTF; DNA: TGCGCCAGCAGCTTAGCCCCGCCCGGGACAGGCGACTATGGCTACACCTTC
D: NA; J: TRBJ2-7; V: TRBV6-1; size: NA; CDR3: CASSASREVFFYEQYF; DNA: TGTGCCAGCAGTGCGAGCCGGGAAGTTTTCTTCTACGAGCAGTACTTC
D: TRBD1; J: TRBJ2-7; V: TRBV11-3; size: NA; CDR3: CASSLDGTGDYEQYF; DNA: TGTGCCAGCAGCTTAGATGGGACAGGGGACTACGAGCAGTACTTC
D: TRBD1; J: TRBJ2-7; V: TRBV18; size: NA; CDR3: CASSPMGQTYEQYF; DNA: TGTGCCAGCTCACCTATGGGACAGACCTACGAGCAGTACTTC
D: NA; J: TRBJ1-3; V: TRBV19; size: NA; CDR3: CASSRLELTPGNTIYF; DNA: TGTGCCAGCTCGCGGTTGGAGCTAACTCCCGGAAACACCATATATTTT
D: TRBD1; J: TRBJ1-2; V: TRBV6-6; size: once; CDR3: CASSPGTGSYGYTF; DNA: TGTGCCAGCAGTCCCGGGACAGGCTCCTATGGCTACACCTTC
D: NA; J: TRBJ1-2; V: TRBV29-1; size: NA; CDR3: CSVQTGGGYGYTF; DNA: TGCAGCGTACAGACGGGGGGTGGGTATGGCTACACCTTC
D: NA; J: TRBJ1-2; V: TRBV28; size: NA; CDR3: CASTPPGANYGYTF; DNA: TGTGCCAGCACCCCCCCAGGGGCTAACTATGGCTACACCTTC
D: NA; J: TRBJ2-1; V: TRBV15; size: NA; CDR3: CATSRDLESEQFF; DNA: TGTGCCACCAGCAGAGATCTCGAAAGTGAGCAGTTCTTC
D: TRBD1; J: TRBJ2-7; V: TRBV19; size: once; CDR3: CASSIAHQGAYEQYF; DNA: TGTGCCAGTAGTATAGCCCATCAGGGGGCCTACGAGCAGTACTTC
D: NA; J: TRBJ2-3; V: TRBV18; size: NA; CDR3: CASSPRLETDTQYF; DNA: TGTGCCAGCTCCCCTAGGCTGGAGACAGATACGCAGTATTTT
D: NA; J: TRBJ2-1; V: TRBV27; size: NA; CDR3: CASSPGRSNEQFF; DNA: TGTGCCAGCAGTCCCGGGCGGAGTAATGAGCAGTTCTTC
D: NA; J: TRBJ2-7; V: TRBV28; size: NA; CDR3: CASSLTGANEQYF; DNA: TGTGCCAGCAGTTTGACCGGGGCCAACGAGCAGTACTTC
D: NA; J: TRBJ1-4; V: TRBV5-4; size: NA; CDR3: CASSLGRDEKLFF; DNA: TGTGCCAGCAGCTTGGGCAGGGATGAAAAACTGTTTTTT
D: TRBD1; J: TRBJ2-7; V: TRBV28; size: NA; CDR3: CASSSRQGATYEQYF; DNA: TGTGCCAGCAGTTCAAGACAGGGGGCGACCTACGAGCAGTACTTC
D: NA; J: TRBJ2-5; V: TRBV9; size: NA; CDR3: CASSVAIGGGVEQETQYF; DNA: TGTGCCAGCAGCGTAGCTATCGGGGGCGGGGTGGAGCAAGAGACCCAGTACTTC
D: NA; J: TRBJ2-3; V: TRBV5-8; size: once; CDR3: CASSLRSTDTQYF; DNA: TGTGCCAGCAGCTTGAGGAGCACAGATACGCAGTATTTT
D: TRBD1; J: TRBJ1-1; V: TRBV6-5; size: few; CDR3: CASTGQGVAFF; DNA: TGTGCCAGCACGGGACAGGGAGTAGCTTTCTTT
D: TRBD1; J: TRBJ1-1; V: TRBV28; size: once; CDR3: CASRERDRKNIEAFF; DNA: TGTGCCAGCCGGGAACGGGACAGAAAAAATATTGAAGCTTTCTTT
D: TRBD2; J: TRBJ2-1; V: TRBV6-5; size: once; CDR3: CASRLGTSGYNEQFF; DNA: TGTGCCAGCAGACTCGGGACTAGCGGATACAATGAGCAGTTCTTC